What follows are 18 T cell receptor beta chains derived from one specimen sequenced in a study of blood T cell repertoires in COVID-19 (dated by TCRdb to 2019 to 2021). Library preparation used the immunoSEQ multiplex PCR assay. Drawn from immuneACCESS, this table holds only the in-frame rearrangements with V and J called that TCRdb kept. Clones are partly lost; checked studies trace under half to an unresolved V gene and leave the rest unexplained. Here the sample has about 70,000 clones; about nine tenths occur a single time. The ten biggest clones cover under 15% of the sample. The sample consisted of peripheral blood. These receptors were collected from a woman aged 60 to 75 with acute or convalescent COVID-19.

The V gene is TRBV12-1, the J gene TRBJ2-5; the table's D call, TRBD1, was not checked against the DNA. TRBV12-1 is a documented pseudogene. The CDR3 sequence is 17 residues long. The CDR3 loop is CASSLPTGWGSRETQYF. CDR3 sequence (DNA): TGTGCCAGCAGCTTGCCGACAGGATGGGGCAGTCGGGAGACCCAGTACTTC.

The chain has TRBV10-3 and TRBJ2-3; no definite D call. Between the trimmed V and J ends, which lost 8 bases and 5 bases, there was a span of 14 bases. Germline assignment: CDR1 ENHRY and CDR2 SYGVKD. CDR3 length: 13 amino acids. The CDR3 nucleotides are TGTGCCATCTCAAAAAAAAGCGAAGATACGCAGTATTTT. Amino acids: CAISKKSEDTQYF.

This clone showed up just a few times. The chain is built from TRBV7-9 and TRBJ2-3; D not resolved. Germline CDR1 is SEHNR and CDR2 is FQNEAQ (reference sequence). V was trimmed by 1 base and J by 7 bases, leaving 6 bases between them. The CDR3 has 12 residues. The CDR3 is CASSLESYTQYF. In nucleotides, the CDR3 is TGTGCCAGCAGCTTAGAAAGCTATACGCAGTATTTT. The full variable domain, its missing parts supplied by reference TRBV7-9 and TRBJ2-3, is DTGVSQNPRHKITKRGQNVTFRCDPISEHNRLYWYRQTLGQGPEFLTYFQNEAQLEKSRLLSDRFSAERPKGSFSTLEIQRTEQGDSAMYLCASSLESYTQYFGPGTRLTVL.

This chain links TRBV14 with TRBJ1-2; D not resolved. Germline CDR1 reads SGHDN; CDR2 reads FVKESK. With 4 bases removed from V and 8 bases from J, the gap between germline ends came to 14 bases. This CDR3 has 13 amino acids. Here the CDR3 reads CASSPVLGRGYTF. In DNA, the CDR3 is TGTGCCAGCAGCCCAGTACTAGGGAGGGGCTACACCTTC.

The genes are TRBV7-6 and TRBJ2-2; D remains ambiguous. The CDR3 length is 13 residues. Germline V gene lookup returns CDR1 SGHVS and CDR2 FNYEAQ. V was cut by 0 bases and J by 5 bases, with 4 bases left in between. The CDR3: CASSLAGTGELFF. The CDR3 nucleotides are TGTGCCAGCAGCTTAGCCGGGACCGGGGAGCTGTTTTTT.

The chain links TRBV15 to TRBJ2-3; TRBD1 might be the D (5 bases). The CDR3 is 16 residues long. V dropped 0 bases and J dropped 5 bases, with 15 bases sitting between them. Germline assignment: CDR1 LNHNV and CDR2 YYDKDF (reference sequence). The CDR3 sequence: CATSRDQGRVRDTQYF. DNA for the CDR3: TGTGCCACCAGCAGAGATCAGGGCAGGGTGAGAGATACGCAGTATTTT.

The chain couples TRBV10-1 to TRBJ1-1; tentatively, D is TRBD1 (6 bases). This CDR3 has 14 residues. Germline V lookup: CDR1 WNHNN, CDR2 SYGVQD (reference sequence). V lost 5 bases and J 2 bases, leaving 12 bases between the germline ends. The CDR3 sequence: CASSPDRYNTEAFF. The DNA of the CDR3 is TGCGCCAGCAGTCCCGACAGGTATAACACTGAAGCTTTCTTT.

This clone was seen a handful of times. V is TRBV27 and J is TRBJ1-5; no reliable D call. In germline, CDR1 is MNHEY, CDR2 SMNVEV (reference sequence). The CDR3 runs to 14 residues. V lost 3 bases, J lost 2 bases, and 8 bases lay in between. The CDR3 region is CASSFQAGNQPQHF. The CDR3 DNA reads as TGTGCCAGCAGTTTTCAAGCGGGCAATCAGCCCCAGCATTTT.

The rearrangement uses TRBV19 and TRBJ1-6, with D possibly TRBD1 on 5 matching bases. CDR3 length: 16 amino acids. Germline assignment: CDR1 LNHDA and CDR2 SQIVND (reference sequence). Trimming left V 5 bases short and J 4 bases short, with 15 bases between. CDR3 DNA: TGTGCCAGTAGTCTTCGGGGGGGTCTATATAATTCACCCCTCCACTTT. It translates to CASSLRGGLYNSPLHF.

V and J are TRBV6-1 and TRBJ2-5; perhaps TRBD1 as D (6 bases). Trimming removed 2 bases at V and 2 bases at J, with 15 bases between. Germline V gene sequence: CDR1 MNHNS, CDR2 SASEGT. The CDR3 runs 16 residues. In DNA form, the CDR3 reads TGTGCCAGCAGTGAATACATTGGACAGACGCAAGAGACCCAGTACTTC. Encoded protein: CASSEYIGQTQETQYF.

The CDR3 DNA sequence: TGTGCCAGCAGTGAATTAAGGGGGAATCAGGCAACTAATGAAAAACTGTTTTTT. Amino acids: CASSELRGNQATNEKLFF. This chain links TRBV25-1 with TRBJ1-4, with a possible D match to TRBD1 (6 bases). Germline lookup yields CDR1 MGHDK and CDR2 SYGVNS. The ends were cut back, 1 base at V and 0 bases at J, with 15 bases in the middle. This CDR3 is built from 18 residues.

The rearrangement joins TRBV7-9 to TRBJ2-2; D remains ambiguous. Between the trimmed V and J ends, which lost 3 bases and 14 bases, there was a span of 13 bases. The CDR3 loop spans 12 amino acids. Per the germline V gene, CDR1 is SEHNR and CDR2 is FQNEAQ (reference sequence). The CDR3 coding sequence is TGTGCCAGCAGCTTGGCGGAAGGAAGACTGTTTTTT. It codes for CASSLAEGRLFF.

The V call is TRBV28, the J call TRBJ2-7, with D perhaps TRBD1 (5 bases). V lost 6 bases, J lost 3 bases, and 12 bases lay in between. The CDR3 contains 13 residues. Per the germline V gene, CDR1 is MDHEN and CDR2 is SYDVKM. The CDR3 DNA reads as TGTGCCAGCAGCACAGGACCGATCTACGAGCAGTACTTC. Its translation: CASSTGPIYEQYF.

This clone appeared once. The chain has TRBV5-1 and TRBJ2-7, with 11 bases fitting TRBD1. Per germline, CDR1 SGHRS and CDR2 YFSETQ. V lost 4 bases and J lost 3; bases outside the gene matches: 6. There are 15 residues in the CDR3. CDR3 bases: TGCGCCAGCAGCCCGGGACAGGGGGTCCTCTACGAGCAGTACTTC. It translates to CASSPGQGVLYEQYF. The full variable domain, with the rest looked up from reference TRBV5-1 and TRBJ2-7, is KAGVTQTPRYLIKTRGQQVTLSCSPISGHRSVSWYQQTPGQGLQFLFEYFSETQRNKGNFPGRFSGRQFSNSRSEMNVSTLELGDSALYLCASSPGQGVLYEQYFGPGTRLTVT.

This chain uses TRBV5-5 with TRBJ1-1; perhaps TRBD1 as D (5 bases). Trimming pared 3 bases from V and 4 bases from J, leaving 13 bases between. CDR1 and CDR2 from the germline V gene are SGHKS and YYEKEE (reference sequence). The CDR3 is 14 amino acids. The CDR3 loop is CASSSGLGGTEAFF. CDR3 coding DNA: TGTGCCAGCAGCTCGGGGCTGGGAGGCACTGAAGCTTTCTTT.

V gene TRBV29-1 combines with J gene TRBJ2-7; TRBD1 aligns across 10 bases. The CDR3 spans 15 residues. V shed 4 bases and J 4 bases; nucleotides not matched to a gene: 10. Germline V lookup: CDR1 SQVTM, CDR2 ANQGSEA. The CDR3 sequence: CSVGGSTGGFYEQYF. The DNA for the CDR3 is TGCAGCGTTGGGGGGTCGACAGGGGGCTTTTACGAGCAGTACTTC.

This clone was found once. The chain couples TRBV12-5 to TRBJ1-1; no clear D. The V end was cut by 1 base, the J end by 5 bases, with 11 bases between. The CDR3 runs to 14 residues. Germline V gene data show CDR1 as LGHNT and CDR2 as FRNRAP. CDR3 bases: TGTGCTAGTGGTTTGGGGGATGGCGGGACTGAAGCTTTCTTT. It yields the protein CASGLGDGGTEAFF.

CDR3 in amino acids: CASSESGLGQPQHF. The CDR3 DNA is TGTGCCAGCAGTGAGTCAGGGCTGGGACAGCCCCAGCATTTT. The J gene is TRBJ1-5, the V gene TRBV6-1; the D gene is possibly TRBD1 (5 bases). Germline V gives CDR1 MNHNS, CDR2 SASEGT. The CDR3 contains 14 residues. V was pared by 3 bases and J by 7 bases, with 13 bases between.